Presented here are 22 T cell receptor beta chains from one specimen sequenced in a study of molecular identifiers for immune sequencing clone quantification. TCRdb re-called the PCR reads through MiXCR, storing one row per CDR3 protein. Of tens of thousands of distinct CDR3 sequences in the sample, around 18% were seen once. The sequencing input was naive CD8+ T cells from blood, with Jurkat cell RNA spiked in. Sample subset: FACS-sorted CD8+CD4-CCR7+CD45RA+ naive T cells. Receptor source: a human donor in good health. Some libraries in this study had Jurkat cell RNA spiked in.

Ten or more counts support this clonotype. The gene calls are TRBV7-8 and TRBJ2-4; TRBD1 matches at 11 bases. V gave up 6 bases and J gave up 0 bases; unmatched junction bases: 7. There are 17 residues in the CDR3. Germline values: CDR1 SGHVS, CDR2 FQNEAQ. CDR3: CASRGTGGRLAKNIQYF. The CDR3 bases are TGTGCCAGCAGAGGGACAGGGGGGAGACTAGCCAAAAACATTCAGTACTTC.

The V call is TRBV5-6, the J call TRBJ2-1; D is unresolved. The CDR3 has 12 residues. Trimming removed 0 bases from V and 7 bases from J, with 5 bases in between. The germline gives CDR1 SGHDT, CDR2 YYEEEE. The CDR3 coding sequence is TGTGCCAGCAGCTTGGCCCGGAATGAGCAGTTCTTC. The encoded protein is CASSLARNEQFF.

Many counts were recorded for this clonotype. The chain's CDR3 is CSANTLRGSLGNEQFF. Written as DNA, the CDR3 is TGCAGTGCTAATACACTCAGGGGATCTTTAGGCAATGAGCAGTTCTTC. The chain combines TRBV20-1 with TRBJ2-1, with D possibly TRBD1 on 6 matching bases. The CDR3 is 16 residues long. The V end was cut by 4 bases, the J end by 6 bases, with 22 bases between. Germline V gene lookup returns CDR1 DFQATT and CDR2 SNEGSKA (reference sequence).

This clonotype was seen a few times. Sequence at one end of the junction differs from germline and may be a read error. The V and J genes are TRBV29-1 and TRBJ2-1; D remains ambiguous. Germline lookup yields CDR1 SQVTM and CDR2 ANQGSEA. The CDR3 spans 15 residues. CDR3 protein: CSVALRGSSHNEQFF. Here the CDR3 DNA reads TGCAGCGTTGCTCTCCGCGGTAGCTCCCACAATGAGCAGTTCTTC.

This clonotype was found a few times. It may be a read error: a sequence one base away is much more abundant. The V gene is TRBV3-1, the J gene TRBJ2-7; possibly TRBD2 for D (5 bases). CDR3 length: 15 residues. Germline loops: CDR1 LGHDT, CDR2 YNNKEL (reference sequence). The CDR3 bases are TGTGCCAGCAGCCAAAAGCCTGACTACTCCTACGAGCGGTACTTC. This codes for CASSQKPDYSYERYF.

This clonotype was found a few times. It may be a read error: a sequence one base away is much more abundant. The V gene is TRBV27, the J gene TRBJ2-4, with 7 bases fitting TRBD2. With V trimmed by 4 bases and J by 7 bases, 19 bases remained unmatched. Germline V gene lookup returns CDR1 MNHEY and CDR2 SMNVEV (reference sequence). This CDR3 contains 18 residues. This CDR3 reads CASSSPVEGGLLGNIQYF. The CDR3 DNA reads as TGTGCCAGCAGTTCCCCGGTGGAGGGAGGGCTATTGGGGAACATTCAGTACTTC.

This clonotype occurred many times. The gene calls are TRBV29-1 and TRBJ2-2; 7 bases are a match to TRBD1. V lost 3 bases, J lost 6 bases, and 4 bases stayed unmatched. This CDR3 is 13 amino acids long. The germline gives CDR1 SQVTM, CDR2 ANQGSEA. In nucleotides, the CDR3 is TGCAGCGTTGATGAAACAGGGGCCGGGGAGCTGTTTTTT. The encoded protein is CSVDETGAGELFF.

The table lists this clonotype with many counts. The J gene is TRBJ2-7, the V gene TRBV19; D is tentatively TRBD1 or TRBD2 (5 bases each). Germline CDR1 and CDR2: LNHDA and SQIVND (reference sequence). The germline V and J ends were trimmed by 6 bases and 2 bases, with 20 bases remaining between them. This CDR3 region has 16 residues. The CDR3 here is CASRRLGTPVAYEQYF. As DNA, the CDR3 is TGTGCCAGTAGAAGACTCGGGACCCCAGTCGCCTACGAGCAGTACTTC.

This clonotype has ten or more counts. The chain carries TRBV6-2 or TRBV6-3 and TRBJ1-5; D is undetermined. The CDR3 totals 14 residues. V shed 2 bases and J shed 8 bases, with 13 bases lying between them. In germline, CDR1 is MNHEY, CDR2 SVGEGT. In DNA, the CDR3 is TGTGCCAGCAGTTACGTCGCAGCTATCGAGCCCCAGCATTTT. It encodes CASSYVAAIEPQHF.

This clonotype was picked up many times. The CDR3 bases are TGTGCCAGCAGCTCCTCAGGGGGTGTTCTCCCCGGGGAGCTGTTTTTT. Amino acid sequence: CASSSSGGVLPGELFF. The gene calls are TRBV7-6 and TRBJ2-2; 7 bases match TRBD1. V trimming: 4 bases; J trimming: 6 bases; junction bases outside the gene matches: 11. CDR1 SGHVS and CDR2 FNYEAQ come from the germline V gene. CDR3 length: 16 amino acids.

In regard to this clonotype: A junction boundary mismatches the germline segment, possibly from a read error. The chain joins TRBV4-1 to TRBJ2-7, with unresolved D. The CDR3 runs 15 residues. CDR1 and CDR2 (germline): MGHRA, YSYEKL. CDR3 sequence: CASSQVQGHTYEQSF. The CDR3 nucleotides read TGCGCCAGCAGCCAAGTACAAGGTCATACTTACGAGCAGTCCTTC.

A remark on this clonotype: This could be a read error, since a much larger clone is one nucleotide away. The V call is TRBV12-3 or TRBV12-4, the J call TRBJ2-2, with 10 bases fitting TRBD2. V shed 6 bases and J 1 base; nucleotides not matched to a gene: 8. CDR3 length: 17 amino acids. The CDR3 bases are TGTGCCAGCAGCCAGATCGGACTAGCGGAGAACACCGGGGAGCTGTTTTTT. It encodes CASSQIGLAENTGELFF.

This clonotype was counted at least ten times. The V and J genes are TRBV27 and TRBJ2-7; 7 bases agree with TRBD1. Unmatched junction bases numbered 4, after V lost 0 bases and J lost 5 bases. The germline gives CDR1 MNHEY, CDR2 SMNVEV (reference sequence). The CDR3 is 14 amino acids. The CDR3 region has the DNA TGTGCCAGCAGTTTATCGAGACAGGGCAACGAGCAGTACTTC. Encoded protein: CASSLSRQGNEQYF.

The chain links TRBV6-1 to TRBJ1-1; 7 nucleotides agree with TRBD1. Losses at the gene ends were 7 bases for V and 0 bases for J; bases not matched to a gene: 11. Germline values: CDR1 MNHNS, CDR2 SASEGT. CDR3 length: 16 amino acids. The CDR3 protein is CASKRTGTAVNTEAFF. The CDR3 nucleotides are TGTGCCAGCAAGAGGACCGGGACAGCCGTGAACACTGAAGCTTTCTTT.

This clonotype was observed a few times. The junction shows a germline mismatch at one end, possibly a read error. This rearrangement joins TRBV12-3 or TRBV12-4 to TRBJ2-7; possible D gene TRBD2, 5 bases. The CDR3 length is 14 residues. In nucleotides, the CDR3 is TGTGCCAGCAGTTTAGCTTCATACGACTACGAGCGGTACTTC. Amino acids: CASSLASYDYERYF.

V and J are TRBV29-1 and TRBJ1-2, with TRBD1 identical over 7 bases. The CDR3 spans 12 residues. Per germline, CDR1 SQVTM and CDR2 ANQGSEA. J was trimmed by 3 bases and V by 6 bases; bases with no gene match: 4. The DNA of the CDR3 is TGCAGCGTGGGAGGACAGGACTATGGCTACACCTTC. Its protein product is CSVGGQDYGYTF.

Regarding this clonotype: One junction end disagrees with the germline gene, perhaps due to a read error. V and J are TRBV7-6 and TRBJ2-2; D is unclear. This CDR3 is built from 15 residues. Germline CDR1 SGHVS, CDR2 FNYEAQ. The CDR3 sequence: CASGLVVGNTGELFF. In nucleotides, the CDR3 is TGTGCCAGCGGCTTAGTGGTTGGGAACACCGGGGAGCTGTTTTTT.

Concerning this clonotype itself: Mismatch with germline at one junction end may stem from a read error. V and J are TRBV7-6 and TRBJ1-1; TRBD1 might be the D (5 bases). In germline, CDR1 is SGHVS, CDR2 FNYEAQ. The CDR3 is made up of 15 amino acids. The CDR3 is CASSLVSGEGTGAFF. The DNA for the CDR3 is TGTGCCAGCAGCTTGGTTTCGGGGGAGGGGACTGGAGCTTTCTTT.

This clonotype was found many times. V is TRBV4-3 and J is TRBJ2-1; D perhaps matches TRBD2 (6 bases). CDR3 length: 15 residues. V shed 1 base and J shed 4 bases, with 11 bases lying between them. Germline V gene sequence: CDR1 LGHNA, CDR2 YSLEER. CDR3 sequence (DNA): TGCGCCAGCAGCCAAGGCCGGGACTCGTACAATGAGCAGTTCTTC. It is translated as CASSQGRDSYNEQFF.

J is TRBJ2-7 and V is TRBV27; maybe TRBD2 (5 bases). The CDR3 length is 11 residues. CDR1 and CDR2 from the germline V gene are MNHEY and SMNVEV (reference sequence). V was shortened by 7 bases and J by 5 bases, with 9 bases between the two germline ends. CDR3 amino acids: CASMAGNEQYF. In DNA form, the CDR3 reads TGTGCCAGCATGGCGGGTAACGAGCAGTACTTC.

CDR3 amino acids: CASSFESVTQYF. CDR3 nucleotide sequence: TGTGCCAGCAGCTTCGAGTCGGTCACGCAGTATTTT. The chain employs TRBV5-6 and TRBJ2-3, with D unresolved. Germline loops: CDR1 SGHDT, CDR2 YYEEEE. The CDR3 spans 12 residues. V was shortened by 2 bases and J by 9 bases, with 10 bases between the two germline ends.

This clonotype was found many times. The CDR3 DNA follows: TGTGCCAGCATGGGTGAAACTAATGAAAAACTGTTTTTT. It yields the protein CASMGETNEKLFF. The J gene is TRBJ1-4, the V gene TRBV6-5, with no clear D. In germline, CDR1 is MNHEY, CDR2 SVGAGI. Trimming stripped 7 bases from V and 1 base from J, with 7 bases between. This CDR3 has 13 residues.